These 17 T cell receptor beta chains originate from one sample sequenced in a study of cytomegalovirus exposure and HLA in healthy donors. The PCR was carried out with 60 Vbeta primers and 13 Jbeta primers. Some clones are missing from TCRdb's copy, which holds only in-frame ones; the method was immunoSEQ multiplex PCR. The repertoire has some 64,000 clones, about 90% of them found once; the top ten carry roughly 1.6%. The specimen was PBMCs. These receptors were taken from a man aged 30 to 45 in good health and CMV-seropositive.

CDR3 sequence reads: CASSPGTTIYF. The CDR3 DNA reads TGTGCCAGCAGCCCCGGGACTACCATATATTTT. V gene TRBV14 combines with J gene TRBJ1-3; D possibly corresponds to TRBD1 (5 bases). From germline, CDR1 is SGHDN and CDR2 FVKESK. V was shortened by 4 bases and J by 10 bases, with 8 bases between the two germline ends. This CDR3 is 11 amino acids long.

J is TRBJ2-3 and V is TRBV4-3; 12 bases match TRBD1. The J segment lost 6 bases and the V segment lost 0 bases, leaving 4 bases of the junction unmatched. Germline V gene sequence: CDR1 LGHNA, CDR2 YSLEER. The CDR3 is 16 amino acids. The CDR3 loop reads CASSQEGTGGEDTQYF. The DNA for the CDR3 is TGCGCCAGCAGCCAAGAGGGGACAGGGGGCGAGGATACGCAGTATTTT.

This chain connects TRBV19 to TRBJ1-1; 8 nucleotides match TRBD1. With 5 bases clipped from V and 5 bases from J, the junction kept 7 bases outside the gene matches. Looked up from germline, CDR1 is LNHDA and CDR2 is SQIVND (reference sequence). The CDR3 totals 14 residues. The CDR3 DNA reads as TGTGCCAGTAGTGACAGGGGAGAGGGGACTGAAGCTTTCTTT. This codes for CASSDRGEGTEAFF.

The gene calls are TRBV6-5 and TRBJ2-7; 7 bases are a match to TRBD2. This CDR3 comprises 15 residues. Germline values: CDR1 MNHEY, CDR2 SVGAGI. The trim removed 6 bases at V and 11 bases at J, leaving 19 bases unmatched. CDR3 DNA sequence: TGTGCCAGCAGGGGGGTGTCTAGCGGAGAGGCCGTGGAGTACTTC. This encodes CASRGVSSGEAVEYF.

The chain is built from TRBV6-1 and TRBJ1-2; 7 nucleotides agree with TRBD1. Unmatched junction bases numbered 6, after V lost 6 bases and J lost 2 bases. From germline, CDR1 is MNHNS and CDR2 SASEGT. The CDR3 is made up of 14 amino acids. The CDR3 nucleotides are TGTGCCAGCAGAGCCGGGACAGCCAACTATGGCTACACCTTC. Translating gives CASRAGTANYGYTF.

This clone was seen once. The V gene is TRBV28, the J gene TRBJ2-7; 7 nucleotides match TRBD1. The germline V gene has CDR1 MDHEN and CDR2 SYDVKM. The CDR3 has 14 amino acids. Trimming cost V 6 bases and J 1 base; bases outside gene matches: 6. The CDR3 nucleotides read TGTGCCAGCAGGGAGACAGGGAAGTCCTACGAGCAGTACTTC. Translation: CASRETGKSYEQYF. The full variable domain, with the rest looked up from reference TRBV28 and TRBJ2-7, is DVKVTQSSRYLVKRTGEKVFLECVQDMDHENMFWYRQDPGLGLRLIYFSYDVKMKEKGDIPEGYSVSREKKERFSLILESASTNQTSMYLCASRETGKSYEQYFGPGTRLTVT.

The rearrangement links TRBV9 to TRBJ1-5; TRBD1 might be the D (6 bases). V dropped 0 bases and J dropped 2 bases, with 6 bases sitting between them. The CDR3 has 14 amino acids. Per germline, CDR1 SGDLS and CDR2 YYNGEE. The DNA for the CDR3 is TGTGCCAGCAGCGTAGGACAGGGCAATCAGCCCCAGCATTTT. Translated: CASSVGQGNQPQHF.

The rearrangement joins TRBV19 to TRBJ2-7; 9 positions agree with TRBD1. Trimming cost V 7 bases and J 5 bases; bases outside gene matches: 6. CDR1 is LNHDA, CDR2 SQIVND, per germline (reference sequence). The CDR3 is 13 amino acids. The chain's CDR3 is CASKGTGIHEQYF. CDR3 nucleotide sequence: TGTGCCAGTAAGGGGACAGGGATCCACGAGCAGTACTTC.

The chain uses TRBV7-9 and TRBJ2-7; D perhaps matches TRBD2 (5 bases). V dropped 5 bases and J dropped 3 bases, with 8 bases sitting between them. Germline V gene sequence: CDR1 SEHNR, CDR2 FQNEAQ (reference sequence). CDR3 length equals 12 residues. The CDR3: CASSASNYEQYF. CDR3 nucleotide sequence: TGTGCCAGCAGCGCTAGCAACTACGAGCAGTACTTC.

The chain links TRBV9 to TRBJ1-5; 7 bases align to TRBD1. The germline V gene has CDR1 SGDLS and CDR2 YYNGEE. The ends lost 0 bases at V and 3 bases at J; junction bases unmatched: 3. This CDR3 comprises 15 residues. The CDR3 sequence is CASSVGQGFNQPQHF. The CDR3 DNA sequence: TGTGCCAGCAGCGTAGGACAGGGTTTCAATCAGCCCCAGCATTTT.

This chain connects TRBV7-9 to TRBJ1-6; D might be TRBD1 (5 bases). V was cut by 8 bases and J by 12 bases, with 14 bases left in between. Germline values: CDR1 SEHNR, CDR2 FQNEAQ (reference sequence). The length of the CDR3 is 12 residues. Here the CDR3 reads CASDLGRGPLHF. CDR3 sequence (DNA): TGTGCCAGCGACCTAGGGAGGGGACCCCTCCACTTT. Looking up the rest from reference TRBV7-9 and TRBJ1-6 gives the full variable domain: DTGVSQNPRHKITKRGQNVTFRCDPISEHNRLYWYRQTLGQGPEFLTYFQNEAQLEKSRLLSDRFSAERPKGSFSTLEIQRTEQGDSAMYLCASDLGRGPLHFGNGTRLTVT.

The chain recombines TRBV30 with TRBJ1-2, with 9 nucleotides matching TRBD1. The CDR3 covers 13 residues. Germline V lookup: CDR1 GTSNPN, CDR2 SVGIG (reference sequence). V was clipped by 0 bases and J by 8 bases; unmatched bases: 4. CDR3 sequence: CAWSVQGAVGYTF. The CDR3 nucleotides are TGTGCCTGGAGTGTACAGGGGGCGGTGGGCTACACCTTC.

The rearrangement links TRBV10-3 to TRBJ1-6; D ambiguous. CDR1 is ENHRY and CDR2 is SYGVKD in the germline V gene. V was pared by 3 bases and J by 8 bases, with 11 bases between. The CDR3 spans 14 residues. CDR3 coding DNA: TGTGCCATCAGTGAAAGAGGGAGCGATTCACCCCTCCACTTT. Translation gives CAISERGSDSPLHF.

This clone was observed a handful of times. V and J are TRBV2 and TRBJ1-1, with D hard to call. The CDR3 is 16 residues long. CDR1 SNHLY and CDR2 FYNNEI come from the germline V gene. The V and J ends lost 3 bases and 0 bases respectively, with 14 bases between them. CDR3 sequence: CASSENTHYMNTEAFF. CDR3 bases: TGTGCCAGCAGTGAGAACACACATTACATGAACACTGAAGCTTTCTTT.

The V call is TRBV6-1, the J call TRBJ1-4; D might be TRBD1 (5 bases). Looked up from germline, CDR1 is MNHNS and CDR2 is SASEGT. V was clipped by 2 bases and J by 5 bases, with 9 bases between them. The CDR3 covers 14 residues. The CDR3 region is CASSEMAGNEKLFF. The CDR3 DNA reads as TGTGCCAGCAGTGAAATGGCAGGGAATGAAAAACTGTTTTTT.

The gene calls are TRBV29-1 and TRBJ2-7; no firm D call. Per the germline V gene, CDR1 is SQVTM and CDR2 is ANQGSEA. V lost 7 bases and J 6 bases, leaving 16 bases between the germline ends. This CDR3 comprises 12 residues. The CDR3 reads CSGISRHREQYF. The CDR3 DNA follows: TGCAGCGGGATTTCTCGACATCGCGAGCAGTACTTC.

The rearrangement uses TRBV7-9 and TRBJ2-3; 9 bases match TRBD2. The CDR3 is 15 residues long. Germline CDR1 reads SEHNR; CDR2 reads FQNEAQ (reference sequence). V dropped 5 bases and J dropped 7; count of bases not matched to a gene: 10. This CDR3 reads CASSLPGTSRNTQYF. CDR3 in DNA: TGTGCCAGCAGCCTCCCGGGGACTAGCAGGAATACGCAGTATTTT.